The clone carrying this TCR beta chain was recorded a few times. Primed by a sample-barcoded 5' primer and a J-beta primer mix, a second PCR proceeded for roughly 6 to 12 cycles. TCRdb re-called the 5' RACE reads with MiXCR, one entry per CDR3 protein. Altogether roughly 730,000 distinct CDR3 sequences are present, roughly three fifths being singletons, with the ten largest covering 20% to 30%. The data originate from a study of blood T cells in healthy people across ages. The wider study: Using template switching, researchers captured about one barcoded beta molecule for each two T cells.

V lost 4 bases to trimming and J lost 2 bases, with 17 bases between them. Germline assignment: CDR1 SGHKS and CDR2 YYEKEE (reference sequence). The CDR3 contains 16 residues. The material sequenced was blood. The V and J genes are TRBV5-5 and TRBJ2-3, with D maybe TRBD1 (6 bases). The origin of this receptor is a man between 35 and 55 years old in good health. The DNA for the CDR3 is TGTGCCAGCAGCCCCGTCCCGGACAGAAACACAGATACGCAGTATTTT. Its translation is CASSPVPDRNTDTQYF. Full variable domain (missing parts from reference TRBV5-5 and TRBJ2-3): DAGVTQSPTHLIKTRGQQVTLRCSPISGHKSVSWYQQVLGQGPQFIFQYYEKEERGRGNFPDRFSARQFPNYSSELNVNALLLGDSALYLCASSPVPDRNTDTQYFGPGTRLTVL.